These T cell receptor beta chains were read from a single sample in a study of blood T cell repertoires in COVID-19. Using immunoSEQ multiplex PCR, the repertoire was profiled, and TCRdb retains in-frame clones only, with some absent. The sample yields about 240,000 clones, 86% seen once. The material sequenced was peripheral blood. Source of these receptors: a man aged 55 to 70 with acute or convalescent COVID-19. Each CDR3 is given without its conserved first and last residue. A D gene is named only where the DNA matches it firmly.

v_gene	d_gene	len	j_gene	CDR3aa
TRBV14	NA	12	TRBJ2-2	ASSQERYTGELF
TRBV5-1	TRBD1	13	TRBJ2-1	ASSLATGDRNEQF
TRBV24-1	NA	12	TRBJ2-7	ATSQDGNSYEQY
TRBV10-3	NA	14	TRBJ2-3	AIRDKVGSSTDTQY
TRBV28	TRBD2	12	TRBJ2-1	ASSFGAGADEQF
TRBV5-4	NA	13	TRBJ2-3	ASIPGGQTRDTQY
TRBV2	NA	13	TRBJ2-5	ASSDEARGGETQY
TRBV3-1/TRBV3-2	NA	14	TRBJ1-3	ASRPSYRVAGNTIY
TRBV19	TRBD2	17	TRBJ2-2	ASLSGGAGPFANTGELF
TRBV5-1	NA	11	TRBJ2-7	ASNTGLGYEQY
TRBV5-4	TRBD2	14	TRBJ2-2	ASSLAAGGLTGELF
TRBV24-1	TRBD1	14	TRBJ2-3	ATSERSGGATDTQY
TRBV19	NA	11	TRBJ1-5	ASSIVSYQPQH
TRBV4-2	TRBD1	15	TRBJ2-2	ASSSLGQGRRAGELF
TRBV6-6	NA	12	TRBJ1-4	ASGGGATNEKLF
TRBV7-3	TRBD1	12	TRBJ2-5	ASSSTGPQETQY
TRBV11-2	NA	17	TRBJ1-1	ASSLDYMLVGRMNTEAF
TRBV5-1	TRBD1	13	TRBJ2-5	ASSLDRGSGETQY
TRBV3-1/TRBV3-2	NA	13	TRBJ1-2	ASSQVHRDPYGYT
TRBV4-1	NA	11	TRBJ1-1	ASSRSPNTEAF
TRBV28	TRBD2	14	TRBJ2-7	ASTPPGSGNSGEQY
TRBV3-1/TRBV3-2	TRBD1	12	TRBJ1-1	ASSPGGRSTEAF
TRBV4-1	NA	12	TRBJ1-2	ASSQETANYGYT
TRBV28	TRBD1	13	TRBJ2-4	ASSPGTGDHNIQY
TRBV7-6	NA	15	TRBJ1-1	ASSSAAGSPVNTEAF
TRBV28	NA	12	TRBJ2-1	ASSFRARHNEQF
TRBV28	TRBD1	13	TRBJ2-2	ASSWGDREAGELF
TRBV3-1/TRBV3-2	TRBD2	13	TRBJ2-7	ASSQDHLAGYEQY
TRBV20-1	TRBD2	12	TRBJ2-7	SASRGSGVYEQY
TRBV19	NA	14	TRBJ1-4	ASSTPRADSNEKLF
TRBV6-2/TRBV6-3	TRBD2	15	TRBJ2-7	ASSYGTSGRGSYEQY
TRBV11-3	NA	10	TRBJ2-1	ASSSQGSEQF
TRBV28	TRBD2	13	TRBJ2-7	ASSSRIGRVNEQY
TRBV7-2	TRBD1	13	TRBJ1-2	ASSLALQGAQGYT
TRBV6-5	NA	11	TRBJ2-7	ASSHELSYEQY
TRBV6-6	NA	11	TRBJ1-4	ASNRGYNEKLF
TRBV6-5	NA	11	TRBJ2-2	ASSYSERGELF
TRBV28	NA	14	TRBJ1-3	ASSSGGGLSGNTIY
TRBV7-8	TRBD2	13	TRBJ2-7	ASSLGGRISYEQY
TRBV3-1/TRBV3-2	TRBD1	10	TRBJ1-2	ASSQDRFSYT
TRBV20-1	NA	9	TRBJ2-7	SAVDSYEQY
TRBV5-4	NA	13	TRBJ2-2	ASRTGTRNTGELF
TRBV7-2	NA	13	TRBJ2-5	ASSLAGWGRETQY
TRBV6-5	NA	13	TRBJ1-6	ASSSAPGGISPLH
TRBV24-1	TRBD1	14	TRBJ2-2	ATSETTGGNTGELF
TRBV5-5	NA	11	TRBJ1-5	ASSLYSNQPQH
TRBV28	NA	12	TRBJ1-1	ASSSTQQGGEAF
TRBV28	TRBD1	13	TRBJ1-4	ASFHSGTGYEKLF
TRBV5-1	TRBD2	15	TRBJ2-2	ASTRGLAGGRTGELF
TRBV11-3	NA	11	TRBJ2-7	ASSRDRSDEQY
TRBV5-6	TRBD2	13	TRBJ2-3	ASSLVAGGTDTQY